These T cell receptor beta chains were read from a single sample in a study of blood T cell repertoires in COVID-19. Some clones are missing from TCRdb's copy, which holds only in-frame ones; the method was immunoSEQ multiplex PCR. Among 40,000 to 50,000 clones listed, about 84% were seen once. Specimen: peripheral blood. All receptors come from a woman in her sixties with acute or convalescent COVID-19. Both conserved end residues are part of each CDR3. The order of the fields is V gene, D gene, J gene, clone size, CDR3 DNA, CDR3 protein. A D gene is named only where the DNA matches it firmly. Not every row has a clone size; where given, it reads once, few, many or a size class.

>TRBV18|-|TRBJ1-5|-
TGTGCCAGCTCACCCGGACAAAGCCCTCAGCCCCAGCATTTT
CASSPGQSPQPQHF
>TRBV29-1|TRBD2|TRBJ2-7|-
TGCAGCGTTGTAGGAGGACGGGGACTAGCTTCCTACGAGCAGTACTTC
CSVVGGRGLASYEQYF
>TRBV5-1|TRBD2|TRBJ2-1|-
TGCGCCAGCAGCTTGGCCAGCGGGGCCTACAATGAGCAGTTCTTC
CASSLASGAYNEQFF
>TRBV6-5|TRBD2|TRBJ2-7|-
TGTGCCAGCAGGAAGGAGGCTAGCGGCTACGAGCAGTACTTC
CASRKEASGYEQYF
>TRBV19|TRBD1|TRBJ2-2|-
TGTGCCAGTACCCTGAAGACAGGGCTCACCGGGGAGCTGTTTTTT
CASTLKTGLTGELFF
>TRBV6-5|-|TRBJ2-6|-
TGTGCCAGCGGGACATTCTCTGGGGCCAACGTCCTGACTTTC
CASGTFSGANVLTF
>TRBV6-1|TRBD1|TRBJ1-5|-
TGTGCCAGCAGTGCAACTCGGGGACAGGGGGCATTTGGAGAGCGGCCCCAGCATTTT
CASSATRGQGAFGERPQHF
>TRBV10-3|-|TRBJ1-2|-
TGTGCCATAGGGACTCGCTATGGCTACACCTTC
CAIGTRYGYTF
>TRBV3-1/TRBV3-2|TRBD1|TRBJ1-6|few
TGTGCCAGCAAGAACAGGGGGGGATGGTATAATTCACCCCTCCACTTT
CASKNRGGWYNSPLHF
>TRBV27|-|TRBJ2-7|-
TGTGCCAGCAGGTCGGGCGGGGCTCAAGCAAGGGAGCAGTACTTC
CASRSGGAQAREQYF
>TRBV4-2|TRBD2|TRBJ2-2|-
TGTGCCAGCAGCCAAGACGGACTAGCGGGGGGCATGACCGGGGAGCTGTTTTTT
CASSQDGLAGGMTGELFF
>TRBV25-1|-|TRBJ1-6|-
TGTGCCAGCAGTGAAGGTCCCAGGGTTAACTCACCCCTCCACTTT
CASSEGPRVNSPLHF
>TRBV18|TRBD2|TRBJ2-3|-
TGTGCCAGCTCACCACCGGGACTAGCGGTCACAGATACGCAGTATTTT
CASSPPGLAVTDTQYF
>TRBV6-6|-|TRBJ1-3|-
TGTGCCAGCAGTAAGGGGTTCTCTGGAAACACCATATATTTT
CASSKGFSGNTIYF
>TRBV24-1|TRBD2|TRBJ2-5|-
TGTGCCACCAGTGACCCCGCGAGCGGGAGAGCTGAGACCCAGTACTTC
CATSDPASGRAETQYF
>TRBV5-1|-|TRBJ2-5|once
TGCGCCAGCACCCGCGGCTCAAACCAAGAGACCCAGTACTTC
CASTRGSNQETQYF
>TRBV11-2|TRBD1|TRBJ1-6|few
TGTGCCAGCAGCCGAATGGACAGGGTCGGTAATTCACCCCTCCACTTT
CASSRMDRVGNSPLHF
>TRBV7-8|-|TRBJ1-3|-
TGTGCCAGCAGTAGGACAGAGAGCTCTGGAAACACCATATATTTT
CASSRTESSGNTIYF
>TRBV5-4|TRBD1|TRBJ1-1|-
TGTGCCAGCAGCTCGGGACAGGGGGCCAGGACTGAAGCTTTCTTT
CASSSGQGARTEAFF
>TRBV30|-|TRBJ2-6|-
TGTGCCTGGAAGCGATCAGGGCGCTCTGGGGCCAACGTCCTGACTTTC
CAWKRSGRSGANVLTF
>TRBV5-5|-|TRBJ1-3|once
TGTGCCAGCAGCTTGGAAGGGGCCGGCCTCTCTGGAAACACCATATATTTT
CASSLEGAGLSGNTIYF
>TRBV6-6|-|TRBJ1-6|-
TGTGCCAGCAGTTTGGAGGAGGGTAGGACTTCACCCCTCCACTTT
CASSLEEGRTSPLHF
>TRBV11-2|TRBD1|TRBJ1-1|-
TGTGCCAGCAGCTTAGCGGGGACAGCCGTCTCTACGGCTTTCTTT
CASSLAGTAVSTAFF
>TRBV5-1|-|TRBJ2-1|once
TGCGCCAGCAGCGTATCGAGAGGAAGAGGCGATGAGCAGTTCTTC
CASSVSRGRGDEQFF
>TRBV5-1|TRBD2|TRBJ2-7|-
TGCGCCAGCAGCTCCTTAGGGGCTAGCGGGATCTACGAGCAGTACTTC
CASSSLGASGIYEQYF
>TRBV24-1|TRBD1|TRBJ2-2|-
TGTGCCACCAGTGACCCACAGGGGGGCGGCACCGGGGAGCTGTTTTTT
CATSDPQGGGTGELFF
>TRBV18|TRBD1|TRBJ1-2|-
TGTGCCAGCTCACCCACGTACGGGACAGGGGATGGCTACACCTTC
CASSPTYGTGDGYTF
>TRBV3-1/TRBV3-2|TRBD2|TRBJ2-1|-
TGTGCCAGCCGCAGAACTAGCGGGGGGGCCAATGAGCAGTTCTTC
CASRRTSGGANEQFF
>TRBV19|-|TRBJ1-2|-
TGTGCCAGTAGTATGACATCGAACTATGGCTACACCTTC
CASSMTSNYGYTF
>TRBV19|-|TRBJ1-1|-
TGTGCCAGTAGGACGTTAGACGCGGGGGCCACTGAAGCTTTCTTT
CASRTLDAGATEAFF
>TRBV9|-|TRBJ1-1|-
TGTGCCAGCAGCGTAGATTCAGGGAACACTGAAGCTTTCTTT
CASSVDSGNTEAFF
>TRBV29-1|TRBD1|TRBJ2-5|-
TGCAGCGTTCGCGGGACAGGGATTCAAGAGACCCAGTACTTC
CSVRGTGIQETQYF
>TRBV6-1|-|TRBJ1-1|-
TGTGCCAGCAGTGACCGACACTGGAAGAACACTGAAGCTTTCTTT
CASSDRHWKNTEAFF
>TRBV20-1|-|TRBJ1-2|-
TGCAGTGCTAGTCTCCCAAGGGGGTCCACCTTC
CSASLPRGSTF
>TRBV2|-|TRBJ1-1|-
TGTGCCAGCAGTGGACTTAGGGGAACTGAAGCTTTCTTT
CASSGLRGTEAFF
>TRBV4-1|-|TRBJ1-3|-
TGCGCCAGCAGCCACCGAATTCAGGTGACTGGAAACACCATATATTTT
CASSHRIQVTGNTIYF
>TRBV7-9|-|TRBJ2-5|few
TGTGCCAGCAGCTTAGTAGGGGGAATGGCTAAAGAGACCCAGTACTTC
CASSLVGGMAKETQYF
>TRBV5-1|TRBD1|TRBJ2-7|few
TGCGCCAGCAGCTTGGGACAGGGGGCGTACGAGCAGTACTTC
CASSLGQGAYEQYF
>TRBV19|TRBD1|TRBJ1-1|-
TGTGCCAGTAGAGGTTCCAAGACAGGGTCGGGCACTGAAGCTTTCTTT
CASRGSKTGSGTEAFF
>TRBV5-4|-|TRBJ2-5|-
TGTGCCAGCAGCATAGTGGGCGGGGGCCCGCAAGAGACCCAGTACTTC
CASSIVGGGPQETQYF